This is a list of T cell receptor beta chains from one sample in a study of human T cells and chemical hapten exposure. MiXCR was run by TCRdb on the RACE reads, yielding one entry per CDR3 protein. The sample shows roughly 180,000 distinct CDR3 sequences, about a fifth of them seen only once. The starting material was whole blood, obtained in connection with sensitization to the hapten diphenylcyclopropenone (DPC). These receptor sequences come from a woman aged 50 to 60 with alopecia areata. Some clones in this sample may be carry-over from other donors' samples. CDR3s include the opening cysteine and the closing phenylalanine or tryptophan. The order of the fields is J gene, V gene, clone size, D gene, CDR3 DNA, CDR3 protein. D genes are given only for firm matches. Size is omitted from some rows. Given values are once, few, many or a class for expanded clones.

j_call: TRBJ2-1
v_call: TRBV25-1
clone_size: .
d_call: .
cdr3_nt: TGTGCCAGCAGCCACCCCCGGGCCTCCTACAATGAGCAGTTCTTC
cdr3_aa: CASSHPRASYNEQFF

j_call: TRBJ1-5
v_call: TRBV2
clone_size: .
d_call: .
cdr3_nt: TGTGCCAGCGAGGGGTTCCATAGCAATCAGCCCCAGCATTTT
cdr3_aa: CASEGFHSNQPQHF

j_call: TRBJ2-3
v_call: TRBV7-2
clone_size: few
d_call: .
cdr3_nt: TGTGCCAGCAGCTTCACAGGGGGGGCAGATACGCAGTATTTT
cdr3_aa: CASSFTGGADTQYF

j_call: TRBJ2-6
v_call: TRBV2
clone_size: .
d_call: .
cdr3_nt: TGTGCCACCAGCCGGGACCGGCAGCAGGATGGGGCCAACGTCCTGACTTTC
cdr3_aa: CATSRDRQQDGANVLTF

j_call: TRBJ2-1
v_call: TRBV10-2
clone_size: few
d_call: .
cdr3_nt: TGCGCCAGCAGTGCGGGAGACGAGCAGTTCTTC
cdr3_aa: CASSAGDEQFF

j_call: TRBJ2-7
v_call: TRBV5-4
clone_size: .
d_call: .
cdr3_nt: TGTGCCAGCAGCTCGACCGGGGTTCCCTACGAGCAGTACTTC
cdr3_aa: CASSSTGVPYEQYF

j_call: TRBJ1-6
v_call: TRBV6-6
clone_size: many
d_call: .
cdr3_nt: TGTGCCAGCAGTTACTCGGGCGCAGGTTTGAGTTCACCCCTCCACTTT
cdr3_aa: CASSYSGAGLSSPLHF

j_call: TRBJ1-1
v_call: TRBV28
clone_size: .
d_call: .
cdr3_nt: TGTGCCAGCAGTTTATGGGACAGCAGGCAGGAGACTGAAGCTTTCTTT
cdr3_aa: CASSLWDSRQETEAFF

j_call: TRBJ2-5
v_call: TRBV6-1
clone_size: .
d_call: TRBD2
cdr3_nt: TGTGCCAGCAGCCACAACTTGGGGGAGGGCCAAGAGACCCAGTACTTC
cdr3_aa: CASSHNLGEGQETQYF

j_call: TRBJ1-1
v_call: TRBV29-1
clone_size: .
d_call: .
cdr3_nt: TGCAGCGTTACGGGACGGCTGAACACTGAAGCTTTCTTT
cdr3_aa: CSVTGRLNTEAFF

j_call: TRBJ1-5
v_call: TRBV24-1
clone_size: .
d_call: .
cdr3_nt: TGTGCCACCAGTAAAGGCAATCAGCCCCAGCATTTT
cdr3_aa: CATSKGNQPQHF

j_call: TRBJ2-5
v_call: TRBV10-3
clone_size: many
d_call: TRBD2
cdr3_nt: TGTGCCATCAGTGAGTCTGATAGCGGGTCCTCGGGGGCCCAGTACTTC
cdr3_aa: CAISESDSGSSGAQYF

j_call: TRBJ1-5
v_call: TRBV2
clone_size: .
d_call: .
cdr3_nt: TGTGCCAGCAGTATTGACAGGCCAGGGGAACAGCCCCAGCATTTT
cdr3_aa: CASSIDRPGEQPQHF

j_call: TRBJ2-2
v_call: TRBV10-1
clone_size: .
d_call: .
cdr3_nt: TGCGCCAGCAGTGAACAGGGAGTCTCTACCGGGGAGCTGTTTTTT
cdr3_aa: CASSEQGVSTGELFF

j_call: TRBJ2-5
v_call: TRBV12-3/TRBV12-4
clone_size: few
d_call: TRBD1
cdr3_nt: TGTGCCAGCAGGAGGGGGCCAGAGACCCAGTACTTC
cdr3_aa: CASRRGPETQYF

j_call: TRBJ2-7
v_call: TRBV6-2/TRBV6-3
clone_size: few
d_call: .
cdr3_nt: TGTGCCAGCAGTTCCCCTATGTTCGGTACCACCTACGAGCAGTACTTC
cdr3_aa: CASSSPMFGTTYEQYF

j_call: TRBJ2-1
v_call: TRBV3-1
clone_size: .
d_call: .
cdr3_nt: TGTGCCAGCAGCCAAGATAGGACAAATGAGCAGTTCTTC
cdr3_aa: CASSQDRTNEQFF

j_call: TRBJ2-2
v_call: TRBV5-1
clone_size: .
d_call: .
cdr3_nt: TGCGCCAGCAGGGAGGGGCCCGACACCGGGGAGCTGTTTTTT
cdr3_aa: CASREGPDTGELFF

j_call: TRBJ2-3
v_call: TRBV5-1
clone_size: .
d_call: .
cdr3_nt: TGCGCCAGTGGGAATAGTGTTACAGATACGCAGTATTTT
cdr3_aa: CASGNSVTDTQYF

j_call: TRBJ2-7
v_call: TRBV20-1
clone_size: .
d_call: TRBD2
cdr3_nt: TGCAGTGCTAGAAAGGCTAGCGGGATGAACGAGCAGTACTTC
cdr3_aa: CSARKASGMNEQYF

j_call: TRBJ1-3
v_call: TRBV11-2
clone_size: few
d_call: .
cdr3_nt: TGTGCCAGCAGACTTAGGGACAACTCTGGAAACACCATATATTTT
cdr3_aa: CASRLRDNSGNTIYF

j_call: TRBJ2-1
v_call: TRBV29-1
clone_size: many
d_call: TRBD2
cdr3_nt: TGCAGCGTTGTAGCGGGAGGTTACAATGAGCAGTTCTTC
cdr3_aa: CSVVAGGYNEQFF

j_call: TRBJ2-7
v_call: TRBV20-1
clone_size: few
d_call: .
cdr3_nt: TGCAGTGCTAGAGATACGGGGGCAGGGATCGAGCAGTACTTC
cdr3_aa: CSARDTGAGIEQYF

j_call: TRBJ2-3
v_call: TRBV5-1
clone_size: few
d_call: .
cdr3_nt: TGCGCCAGCAGCTTGGAGCTAGCTGAACTCGATACGCAGTATTTT
cdr3_aa: CASSLELAELDTQYF

j_call: TRBJ2-2
v_call: TRBV11-1
clone_size: .
d_call: TRBD2
cdr3_nt: TGTGCCAGCAGCTTTAGCAGACTAGCGGCGAACACCGGGGAGCTGTTTTTT
cdr3_aa: CASSFSRLAANTGELFF

j_call: TRBJ2-3
v_call: TRBV7-9
clone_size: .
d_call: TRBD2
cdr3_nt: TGTGCCAGCAGCCCGTGGGGAGGGGGCACAGATACGCAGTATTTT
cdr3_aa: CASSPWGGGTDTQYF

j_call: TRBJ1-6
v_call: TRBV7-9
clone_size: few
d_call: .
cdr3_nt: TGTGCCAGCAGCTTAACATCCACCGTTAATTCACCCCTCCACTTT
cdr3_aa: CASSLTSTVNSPLHF

j_call: TRBJ2-7
v_call: TRBV10-3
clone_size: few
d_call: TRBD2
cdr3_nt: TGTGCCATCAGTGACCCAGCGGGAGAGTACGAGCAGTACTTC
cdr3_aa: CAISDPAGEYEQYF

j_call: TRBJ2-1
v_call: TRBV24-1
clone_size: few
d_call: TRBD1
cdr3_nt: TGTGCCACCAGTGAAGCCCGGGACAGGGTAACCTACAATGAGCAGTTCTTC
cdr3_aa: CATSEARDRVTYNEQFF

j_call: TRBJ1-2
v_call: TRBV7-9
clone_size: few
d_call: .
cdr3_nt: TGTGCCAGCAGCTTAGCGGGCAGAATCTATGGCTACACCTTC
cdr3_aa: CASSLAGRIYGYTF

j_call: TRBJ2-3
v_call: TRBV6-4
clone_size: .
d_call: TRBD1
cdr3_nt: TGTGCCAGCAGTGAGACTGACAGGGATTTAGATACGCAGTATTTT
cdr3_aa: CASSETDRDLDTQYF

j_call: TRBJ2-3
v_call: TRBV18
clone_size: few
d_call: .
cdr3_nt: TGTGCCAGCTCAGCCTCTATGGATACGCAGTATTTT
cdr3_aa: CASSASMDTQYF

j_call: TRBJ2-3
v_call: TRBV2
clone_size: .
d_call: TRBD1
cdr3_nt: TGTGCCAGCAGGACCGGGACAGGGAGAACAGATACGCAGTATTTT
cdr3_aa: CASRTGTGRTDTQYF

j_call: TRBJ1-2
v_call: TRBV6-5
clone_size: .
d_call: .
cdr3_nt: TGTGCCAGCAGTTACGCGGGGGGCTCTGGCTACACCTTC
cdr3_aa: CASSYAGGSGYTF

j_call: TRBJ2-1
v_call: TRBV5-4
clone_size: many
d_call: .
cdr3_nt: TGTGCCAGCAGCTTGGGTACAGTTCCTTACAATGAGCAGTTCTTC
cdr3_aa: CASSLGTVPYNEQFF

j_call: TRBJ2-7
v_call: TRBV5-1
clone_size: .
d_call: .
cdr3_nt: TGCGCCAGCAGCTGGGACACGAATCCCTACGAGCAGTACTTC
cdr3_aa: CASSWDTNPYEQYF

j_call: TRBJ2-5
v_call: TRBV2
clone_size: .
d_call: TRBD1
cdr3_nt: TGTGCCAGCAGTAGGGACAGGTTAGAGGAGACCCAGTACTTC
cdr3_aa: CASSRDRLEETQYF

j_call: TRBJ2-5
v_call: TRBV5-1
clone_size: .
d_call: .
cdr3_nt: TGCGCCAGCAGCCCCGATGAGACCCAGTACTTC
cdr3_aa: CASSPDETQYF

j_call: TRBJ2-3
v_call: TRBV6-1
clone_size: .
d_call: TRBD2
cdr3_nt: TGTGCCAGCAGTGAAGAGGGACTAAATACGCAGTATTTT
cdr3_aa: CASSEEGLNTQYF

j_call: TRBJ2-7
v_call: TRBV27
clone_size: few
d_call: TRBD2
cdr3_nt: TGTGCCAGCAGTTTAACCGGACTAGCGGCTTCCGAGCAGTACTTC
cdr3_aa: CASSLTGLAASEQYF

j_call: TRBJ1-1
v_call: TRBV6-1
clone_size: few
d_call: .
cdr3_nt: TGTGCCAGCCAAAAACTTAGGCAGGGGTTGAACACTGAAGCTTTCTTT
cdr3_aa: CASQKLRQGLNTEAFF

j_call: TRBJ2-5
v_call: TRBV20-1
clone_size: few
d_call: TRBD2
cdr3_nt: TGCAGCCCGGGGGAGGGCCTTCGAGAGACCCAGTACTTC
cdr3_aa: CSPGEGLRETQYF

j_call: TRBJ1-2
v_call: TRBV6-6
clone_size: .
d_call: .
cdr3_nt: TGTGCCAGCATTTTACCAGGGTATGGCTACACCTTC
cdr3_aa: CASILPGYGYTF

j_call: TRBJ2-5
v_call: TRBV27
clone_size: .
d_call: .
cdr3_nt: TGTGCCAGCAGTTCCCTGTCGTTGGAGGCCAAAGAGGCCCAGTACTTC
cdr3_aa: CASSSLSLEAKEAQYF

j_call: TRBJ1-4
v_call: TRBV5-1
clone_size: .
d_call: TRBD1
cdr3_nt: TGCGCCAGCAGGAGGGAGGACAGGGGTGGAGAAAAACTGTTTTTT
cdr3_aa: CASRREDRGGEKLFF

j_call: TRBJ1-1
v_call: TRBV5-1
clone_size: few
d_call: .
cdr3_nt: TGCGCCAGCAGCTTAGGCAGCAGTAGGACTGAAGCTTTCTTT
cdr3_aa: CASSLGSSRTEAFF

j_call: TRBJ2-7
v_call: TRBV14
clone_size: few
d_call: .
cdr3_nt: TGTGCCAGCAGCCAACATTTGGCGGTCTCCTACGAGCAGTACTTC
cdr3_aa: CASSQHLAVSYEQYF

j_call: TRBJ1-4
v_call: TRBV12-3/TRBV12-4
clone_size: few
d_call: .
cdr3_nt: TGTGCCAGCAGTTTAGCAAGGGGTAGGCTGTTTTTT
cdr3_aa: CASSLARGRLFF

j_call: TRBJ2-5
v_call: TRBV20-1
clone_size: .
d_call: .
cdr3_nt: TGCAGTGCTAGCCACAGGGAGAAAGAGACCCAGTACTTC
cdr3_aa: CSASHREKETQYF

j_call: TRBJ2-1
v_call: TRBV14
clone_size: many
d_call: .
cdr3_nt: TGTGCCAGCAGCCAAGGACTAGCCTACAATGAGCAGTTCTTC
cdr3_aa: CASSQGLAYNEQFF

j_call: TRBJ1-2
v_call: TRBV12-3/TRBV12-4
clone_size: .
d_call: .
cdr3_nt: TGTGCCAGCAGTTTAGCAGGGGAGGTAGAGGCCTATGGCTACACCTTC
cdr3_aa: CASSLAGEVEAYGYTF

j_call: TRBJ2-7
v_call: TRBV4-2
clone_size: few
d_call: .
cdr3_nt: TGTGCCAGCAGCCAAGGACTAGGCGATGTCTACGAGCAGTACTTC
cdr3_aa: CASSQGLGDVYEQYF

j_call: TRBJ1-2
v_call: TRBV27
clone_size: few
d_call: .
cdr3_nt: TGTGCCAGCAGCCATAATGCCCGCGACCGGGGCTACACCTTC
cdr3_aa: CASSHNARDRGYTF

j_call: TRBJ2-3
v_call: TRBV20-1
clone_size: .
d_call: .
cdr3_nt: TGCAGTGCGGAGGGCGGGGATACGCAGTATTTT
cdr3_aa: CSAEGGDTQYF